This passage covers 21 T cell receptor beta chains from one sample sequenced in a study of cytomegalovirus exposure and HLA in healthy donors. The table came from immunoSEQ multiplex PCR; TCRdb's copy has only in-frame clones and leaves some out. The table lists roughly 80,000 clones, approximately 93% of them singletons. Sequenced sample: PBMCs. These receptors all come from a man aged 18 to 35 in good health and CMV-seronegative.

This chain joins TRBV5-1 and TRBJ2-5, with D maybe TRBD2 (6 bases). V shed 0 bases and J shed 1 base, with 13 bases lying between them. Germline CDR1 reads SGHRS; CDR2 reads YFSETQ. This CDR3 is built from 16 residues. This CDR3 is CASSLVMWGVQETQYF. The DNA for the CDR3 is TGCGCCAGCAGCTTGGTCATGTGGGGGGTCCAAGAGACCCAGTACTTC.

This chain connects TRBV6-5 to TRBJ1-2; tentative D call: TRBD1 (5 bases). This CDR3 is 12 amino acids long. V dropped 5 bases and J dropped 6 bases, with 10 bases sitting between them. Germline CDR1 reads MNHEY; CDR2 reads SVGAGI. The CDR3, as DNA: TGTGCCAGCAGTACTTCAGGGCATGGCTACACCTTC. Translating gives CASSTSGHGYTF.

V is TRBV28 and J is TRBJ2-1; D is possibly TRBD2 (7 bases). There are 15 residues in the CDR3. Trimming shortened V by 3 bases and J by 6 bases, and 15 bases separated the two germline ends. Germline CDR1 and CDR2: MDHEN and SYDVKM. CDR3: CASSFPGGRLNEQFF. DNA of the CDR3: TGTGCCAGCAGTTTCCCCGGGGGGCGTCTCAATGAGCAGTTCTTC.

The rearrangement links TRBV30 to TRBJ1-2; D ambiguous. V lost 0 bases, J lost 3 bases, and 20 bases lay in between. The germline gives CDR1 GTSNPN, CDR2 SVGIG (reference sequence). This CDR3 region has 17 residues. CDR3 DNA sequence: TGTGCCTGGAGTGTAATGAGGGAAACGCTCCCCTACTATGGCTACACCTTC. It yields the protein CAWSVMRETLPYYGYTF.

The chain employs TRBV6-5 and TRBJ1-6; D is uncertain. The V and J ends lost 8 bases and 7 bases respectively, with 9 bases between them. The germline CDR1 and CDR2 sequences are MNHEY and SVGAGI. The CDR3 has 12 residues. The CDR3 bases are TGTGCCAGCGGTCGGTCGAATTCACCCCTCCACTTT. It specifies CASGRSNSPLHF.

This rearrangement joins TRBV10-2 to TRBJ1-1; D is ambiguous. CDR3 length: 15 amino acids. CDR1 and CDR2 (germline): WSHSY, SAAADI. Deletions cut 6 bases from V and 0 bases from J, with 14 bases between. Here the CDR3 reads CASSPGVGMNTEAFF. For the CDR3, the DNA is TGCGCCAGCAGCCCCGGGGTGGGCATGAACACTGAAGCTTTCTTT.

This clone has a handful of counts. The V and J genes are TRBV6-6 and TRBJ1-5, with a weak D call TRBD1 (6 bases). The CDR3 spans 16 residues. Germline CDR1 is MNHNY and CDR2 is SVGAGI (reference sequence). V was pared by 2 bases and J by 2 bases, with 13 bases between. The chain's CDR3 is CASSYAGAGGNQPQHF. The DNA for the CDR3 is TGTGCCAGCAGTTACGCAGGGGCGGGGGGCAATCAGCCCCAGCATTTT.

V and J are TRBV5-1 and TRBJ2-1; D perhaps matches TRBD2 (7 bases). The CDR3 loop spans 16 amino acids. The germline V gene has CDR1 SGHRS and CDR2 YFSETQ. V was clipped by 0 bases and J by 4 bases, with 14 bases between them. CDR3 bases: TGCGCCAGCAGCTTGGTCGGCGGGGGCGCTTACAATGAGCAGTTCTTC. Translated: CASSLVGGGAYNEQFF. Together with reference TRBV5-1 and TRBJ2-1, the CDR3 gives the full variable domain: KAGVTQTPRYLIKTRGQQVTLSCSPISGHRSVSWYQQTPGQGLQFLFEYFSETQRNKGNFPGRFSGRQFSNSRSEMNVSTLELGDSALYLCASSLVGGGAYNEQFFGPGTRLTVL.

This chain links TRBV18 with TRBJ2-7; 9 bases map to TRBD1. Trimming at V came to 3 bases and at J to 1 base, leaving 4 bases not matched to a gene. Germline lookup yields CDR1 KGHSH and CDR2 LQKENI. This CDR3 comprises 15 residues. CDR3 region: CASSPGDRASYEQYF. In DNA form, the CDR3 reads TGTGCCAGCTCACCGGGGGACAGGGCGTCCTACGAGCAGTACTTC. The whole variable domain, filled in from reference TRBV18 and TRBJ2-7, reads NAGVMQNPRHLVRRRGQEARLRCSPMKGHSHVYWYRQLPEEGLKFMVYLQKENIIDESGMPKERFSAEFPKEGPSILRIQQVVRGDSAAYFCASSPGDRASYEQYFGPGTRLTVT.

This clone has a handful of counts. The V gene is TRBV5-1, the J gene TRBJ1-6; the D gene is possibly TRBD1 (5 bases). The CDR3 consists of 15 residues. Germline V gene data show CDR1 as SGHRS and CDR2 as YFSETQ. V dropped 4 bases and J dropped 10 bases, with 18 bases sitting between them. The CDR3 region is CASSAGSQGISPLHF. DNA for the CDR3: TGCGCCAGCAGCGCCGGTTCCCAGGGAATCTCACCCCTCCACTTT.

The CDR3 bases are TGTGCCAGCAGCCCCGAGGACAGGGTCGCTGGCTACACCTTC. Translating gives CASSPEDRVAGYTF. The chain has TRBV6-6 and TRBJ1-2, with 8 bases identical to TRBD1. Trimming cost V 6 bases and J 7 bases; bases outside gene matches: 10. Germline CDR1 reads MNHNY; CDR2 reads SVGAGI (reference sequence). The CDR3 is 14 residues long.

The chain joins TRBV10-3 to TRBJ1-3; weak D call: TRBD1 (6 bases). V dropped 4 bases and J dropped 1 base, with 8 bases sitting between them. The CDR3 spans 14 residues. CDR1 is ENHRY, CDR2 SYGVKD, per germline. In DNA form, the CDR3 reads TGTGCCATCAGTGTGACAGGATCTGGAAACACCATATATTTT. It translates to CAISVTGSGNTIYF.

The V gene is TRBV2, the J gene TRBJ1-5; a weak D match, TRBD1 (6 bases). Germline-derived CDR1 and CDR2 are SNHLY and FYNNEI. The CDR3 is 15 residues long. The germline V and J ends were trimmed by 6 bases and 0 bases, with 12 bases remaining between them. CDR3 sequence reads: CASRVDRHSNQPQHF. CDR3 nucleotide sequence: TGTGCCAGCAGAGTCGACAGGCATAGCAATCAGCCCCAGCATTTT.

V usage is TRBV7-9 and J usage is TRBJ2-2; 10 bases align to TRBD1. Trimming took 7 bases from V and 0 from J; bases not matched to a gene: 8. The length of the CDR3 is 17 residues. The V gene's germline CDR1 is SEHNR and CDR2 FQNEAQ (reference sequence). Here the CDR3 reads CASTEKGTGANTGELFF. In DNA, the CDR3 is TGTGCCAGCACTGAAAAGGGGACAGGGGCGAACACCGGGGAGCTGTTTTTT.

V usage is TRBV19 and J usage is TRBJ2-7; no firm D call. The CDR3 contains 13 residues. Per germline, CDR1 LNHDA and CDR2 SQIVND (reference sequence). V gave up 1 base and J gave up 3 bases, with 7 bases separating them. The CDR3 coding sequence is TGTGCCAGTAGTATAGTCGAGTTCTACGAGCAGTACTTC. This translates into CASSIVEFYEQYF.

This clone was found once. The gene calls are TRBV27 and TRBJ2-7; D possibly corresponds to TRBD2 (6 bases). Trimming took off 3 bases at V and 0 bases at J, with 12 bases between the two ends. CDR1 is MNHEY and CDR2 is SMNVEV in the germline V gene (reference sequence). The CDR3 totals 15 residues. The CDR3 region is CASSFTGTGSYEQYF. As DNA, the CDR3 is TGTGCCAGCAGTTTCACCGGGACTGGCTCCTACGAGCAGTACTTC.

The DNA of the CDR3 is TGTGCCAGCAGCTTACTCCAACCGGGACAGGTGGTTTATGGCTACACCTTC. Amino acid sequence: CASSLLQPGQVVYGYTF. The chain combines TRBV7-2 with TRBJ1-2, with 8 bases identical to TRBD1. Trimming removed 2 bases from V and 5 bases from J; junction bases left unmatched: 13. CDR1 SGHTA and CDR2 FQGNSA come from the germline V gene. CDR3 size: 17 residues.

The rearrangement links TRBV19 to TRBJ2-2, with TRBD2 matching over 10 bases. Germline trimming cut 1 base from V and 5 bases from J; bases unmatched to any gene: 13. The CDR3 is 19 residues long. CDR1 and CDR2 (germline): LNHDA, SQIVND (reference sequence). CDR3 DNA: TGTGCCAGTAGTATAGGTGGCCTAGCGGGAGCTGCGAGAACCGGGGAGCTGTTTTTT. Translation: CASSIGGLAGAARTGELFF. Combining the CDR3 with reference TRBV19 and TRBJ2-2 gives the whole variable domain DGGITQSPKYLFRKEGQNVTLSCEQNLNHDAMYWYRQDPGQGLRLIYYSQIVNDFQKGDIAEGYSVSREKKESFPLTVTSAQKNPTAFYLCASSIGGLAGAARTGELFFGEGSRLTVL.

V is TRBV6-6 and J is TRBJ2-7; no firm D call. V was shortened by 5 bases and J by 1 base, with 9 bases between the two germline ends. Looked up from germline, CDR1 is MNHNY and CDR2 is SVGAGI (reference sequence). The CDR3 spans 13 residues. The CDR3 DNA sequence: TGTGCCAGCAGTCGTACAGTTTCCTACGAGCAGTACTTC. Translation: CASSRTVSYEQYF.

The chain couples TRBV4-1 to TRBJ1-4, with D unresolved. The CDR3 runs to 13 residues. Germline values: CDR1 MGHRA, CDR2 YSYEKL. Trimming removed 3 bases from V and 0 bases from J, with 2 bases in between. CDR3 nucleotide sequence: TGCGCCAGCAGCCACACAACTAATGAAAAACTGTTTTTT. This gives the protein CASSHTTNEKLFF.

The V and J genes are TRBV27 and TRBJ1-2; D gene unclear. V lost 8 bases and J lost 0, with 13 bases in between. Germline values: CDR1 MNHEY, CDR2 SMNVEV (reference sequence). This CDR3 contains 14 residues. CDR3: CASCSLDANYGYTF. The CDR3 nucleotides are TGTGCCAGCTGCTCCTTAGATGCTAACTATGGCTACACCTTC.